The clone carrying this T cell receptor beta chain was observed a few times. Sequencing used immunoSEQ multiplex PCR; TCRdb keeps in-frame clones, though not all of them. This sample yields roughly 180,000 clones, of which 80% to 95% are seen a single time; around 0.93% belongs to the top ten. This entry is derived from a study of T cell responses to AZD1222 COVID-19 vaccine. This CDR3 contains 14 residues. The V gene lost 5 bases and the J gene lost 0 bases, with 10 bases spanning the gap. CDR1 is SGHTA, CDR2 FQGNSA, per germline. The specimen was peripheral blood, collected 28 days after the second dose of the MenACWY control vaccine. The chain is built from TRBV7-2 and TRBJ1-1; D is ambiguous. The receptor was isolated from an adult who received the MenACWY meningococcal vaccine as a control. The CDR3 nucleotides read TGTGCCAGCAGCGCGACCGCTCTGAACACTGAAGCTTTCTTT. Its translation: CASSATALNTEAFF.